The 18 T cell receptor beta chains presented below share a single source sample, sequenced in a study of CD8 T cells in Susac syndrome. When the RNA was reverse transcribed, random hexamers were used with an input of roughly 0.45 to 1 ug. TCRdb reprocessed the immunoSEQ multiplex PCR reads via MiXCR and lists one record per CDR3 protein. There are approximately 150,000 distinct CDR3 sequences in the sample; around 86% occur only once, and more than 0.5% lies in the top ten. The sample was CD8+ T cells from PBMCs. The origin of the receptors is a human donor with multiple sclerosis.

In nucleotides, the CDR3 is TGTGCCAGCAGCCAAGAAATTACAGGGGCCACCTATGGCTACACCTTC. Amino acids: CASSQEITGATYGYTF. This sequence joins TRBV3-1 and TRBJ1-2, with 7 nucleotides matching TRBD1. The CDR3 spans 16 residues. Per germline, CDR1 LGHDT and CDR2 YNNKEL (reference sequence). V gave up 0 bases and J gave up 4 bases; unmatched junction bases: 8.

This chain connects TRBV21-1 to TRBJ2-7. TRBV21-1 is given as a pseudogene. This CDR3 contains 13 residues. Written as DNA, the CDR3 is TGTGCCAGCACCCAATATTACAAGTACGAGCAGTACGTC. Its translation: CASTQYYKYEQYV.

The chain employs TRBV7-9 and TRBJ2-5; either TRBD1 or TRBD2 may supply D (5 bases each). V lost 6 bases, J lost 0 bases, and 11 bases lay in between. Germline V gives CDR1 SEHNR, CDR2 FQNEAQ (reference sequence). The CDR3 spans 14 residues. In nucleotides, the CDR3 is TGTGCCAGCAGTGAGGGACCTAACCAAGAGACCCAGTACTTC. Amino acid sequence: CASSEGPNQETQYF.

Written as DNA, the CDR3 is TGTGCCAGCAGCGTAGGGGACCCGTCCGATGAGCAGTTCTTC. Protein: CASSVGDPSDEQFF. This chain links TRBV9 with TRBJ2-1; D may correspond to TRBD1 or TRBD2 (5 bases each). The germline V gene has CDR1 SGDLS and CDR2 YYNGEE. CDR3 length equals 14 residues. The V gene lost 0 bases and the J gene lost 8 bases, with 12 bases spanning the gap.

The V gene is TRBV5-6, the J gene TRBJ2-7, with unresolved D. CDR3 length: 14 residues. Germline-derived CDR1 and CDR2 are SGHDT and YYEEEE. Trimming left V 0 bases short and J 2 bases short, with 9 bases between. In DNA form, the CDR3 reads TGTGCCAGCAGCTTGGGAAACAGCGCCTACGAGCAGTACTTC. Amino acids: CASSLGNSAYEQYF.

The rearrangement links TRBV30 to TRBJ2-7; unclear D gene. Germline V gives CDR1 GTSNPN, CDR2 SVGIG (reference sequence). Trimming took off 0 bases at V and 6 bases at J, with 9 bases between the two ends. CDR3 length equals 12 residues. This CDR3 is CAWSVGPGEQYF. The CDR3 coding sequence is TGTGCCTGGAGTGTGGGTCCCGGCGAGCAGTACTTC.

The chain carries TRBV6-5 and TRBJ1-5, with D perhaps TRBD1 (6 bases). CDR3 size: 14 residues. Germline CDR1 MNHEY, CDR2 SVGAGI. The germline V and J ends were trimmed by 6 bases and 0 bases, with 9 bases remaining between them. For the CDR3, the DNA is TGTGCCAGCAGCCCAGGGGATAGCAATCAGCCCCAGCATTTT. This gives the protein CASSPGDSNQPQHF.

This chain connects TRBV12-3 or TRBV12-4 to TRBJ2-1; D is unresolved. Trimming removed 5 bases from V and 1 base from J, with 9 bases in between. The CDR3 is 14 amino acids. This CDR3 reads CASSNRASYNEQFF. CDR3 nucleotides: TGTGCCAGCAGTAACCGGGCTTCCTACAATGAGCAGTTCTTC.

The chain recombines TRBV3-1 with TRBJ2-7, with 8 bases identical to TRBD1. The CDR3 is made up of 16 amino acids. Losses at the gene ends were 3 bases for V and 3 bases for J; bases not matched to a gene: 10. Per the germline V gene, CDR1 is LGHDT and CDR2 is YNNKEL (reference sequence). CDR3 DNA sequence: TGTGCCAGCAGCCATGATCCTAGGACAGGGAGCTACGAGCAGTACTTC. It is translated as CASSHDPRTGSYEQYF.

The chain uses TRBV28 and TRBJ2-1; D is undetermined. The ends were cut back, 2 bases at V and 7 bases at J, with 15 bases in the middle. The CDR3 is made up of 15 amino acids. Germline V gives CDR1 MDHEN, CDR2 SYDVKM. In DNA, the CDR3 is TGTGCCAGCAGTTTAAGGGTACGGAGTTTGAATGAGCAGTTCTTC. This translates into CASSLRVRSLNEQFF. The whole variable domain, filled in from reference TRBV28 and TRBJ2-1, reads DVKVTQSSRYLVKRTGEKVFLECVQDMDHENMFWYRQDPGLGLRLIYFSYDVKMKEKGDIPEGYSVSREKKERFSLILESASTNQTSMYLCASSLRVRSLNEQFFGPGTRLTVL.

The CDR3 region is CASSYSKGYEQYF. The CDR3 DNA reads as TGTGCCAGCAGTTACTCGAAGGGGTACGAGCAGTACTTC. This chain links TRBV6-5 with TRBJ2-7; TRBD1 is a possible D gene (5 bases). V lost 0 bases and J 4 bases, leaving 7 bases between the germline ends. Germline CDR1 and CDR2: MNHEY and SVGAGI. The length of the CDR3 is 13 residues.

The count of this clonotype is one. The chain couples TRBV12-3 or TRBV12-4 to TRBJ2-1; D call uncertain. V shed 4 bases and J shed 8 bases, with 6 bases lying between them. The CDR3 runs 11 residues. CDR3 nucleotide sequence: TGTGCCAGCAGTTCTATCGATGAGCAGTTCTTC. Amino acids: CASSSIDEQFF.

This clonotype came up once. One end of the junction does not line up with germline, which may come from a read error. V usage is TRBV7-9 and J usage is TRBJ1-3, with TRBD1 identical over 9 bases. The CDR3 is 16 residues long. The germline CDR1 and CDR2 sequences are SEHNR and FQNEAQ (reference sequence). CDR3 in DNA: TGTGCCAGCAGCTTTTCTGGACAGGGGCCTGGAAATACCACATATTTT. Translated, it gives CASSFSGQGPGNTTYF.

V gene TRBV6-5 combines with J gene TRBJ2-1; 10 bases map to TRBD1. The ends lost 2 bases at V and 7 bases at J; junction bases unmatched: 2. CDR3 length equals 14 residues. Germline-derived CDR1 and CDR2 are MNHEY and SVGAGI. CDR3 sequence reads: CASSYRDRGNEQFF. The CDR3 DNA follows: TGTGCCAGCAGTTACCGGGACAGGGGAAATGAGCAGTTCTTC.

The chain links TRBV27 to TRBJ2-3; 8 nucleotides match TRBD2. Per the germline V gene, CDR1 is MNHEY and CDR2 is SMNVEV (reference sequence). The CDR3 loop spans 16 amino acids. V lost 4 bases to trimming and J lost 6 bases; unmatched junction nucleotides: 12. The CDR3 is CASSSPSGGQTDTQYF. Written as DNA, the CDR3 is TGTGCCAGCAGTTCCCCGTCGGGGGGGCAAACCGATACGCAGTATTTT.

The J gene is TRBJ2-5, the V gene TRBV7-9; 13 bases map to TRBD2. The CDR3 is 16 amino acids. Germline CDR1 is SEHNR and CDR2 is FQNEAQ (reference sequence). V lost 5 bases to trimming and J lost 1 base; unmatched junction nucleotides: 4. The CDR3 loop is CASSMRTSGGQETQYF. DNA for the CDR3: TGTGCCAGCAGCATGCGGACTAGCGGGGGCCAAGAGACCCAGTACTTC.

As concerns this clonotype: Because the CDR3 is missing its conserved closing phenylalanine or tryptophan, this is likely a read error. The chain links TRBV6-1 to TRBJ1-2; unclear D gene. The V and J ends lost 3 bases and 0 bases respectively, with 11 bases between them. Germline CDR1 reads MNHNS; CDR2 reads SASEGT. There are 15 residues in the CDR3. Written as DNA, the CDR3 is TGTGCCAGCAGTGAGTCGACGGGAGCTAACTATGGCTACACCGTC. Translation: CASSESTGANYGYTV.

With respect to this clonotype: Its ends do not fully match the called genes, so a read error is possible. This rearrangement joins TRBV28 to TRBJ1-6; TRBD1 might be the D (6 bases). Germline loops: CDR1 MDHEN, CDR2 SYDVKM. The CDR3 contains 16 residues. In DNA, the CDR3 is TGTGCCAGCAGTTTAAAAGTCGGGGGGCGGGCATCACCCCTCGACTTT. Protein product: CASSLKVGGRASPLDF.